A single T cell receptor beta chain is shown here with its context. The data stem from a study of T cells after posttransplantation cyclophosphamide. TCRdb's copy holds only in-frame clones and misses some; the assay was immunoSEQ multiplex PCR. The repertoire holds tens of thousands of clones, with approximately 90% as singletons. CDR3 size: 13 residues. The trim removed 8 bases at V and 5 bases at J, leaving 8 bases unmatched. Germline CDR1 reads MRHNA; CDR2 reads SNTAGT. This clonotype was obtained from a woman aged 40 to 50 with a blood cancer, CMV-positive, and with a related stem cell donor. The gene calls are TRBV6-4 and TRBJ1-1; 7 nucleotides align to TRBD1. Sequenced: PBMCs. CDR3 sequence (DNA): TGTGCCAGCCAGGACAGGTCGGGAACTGAAGCTTTCTTT. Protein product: CASQDRSGTEAFF.